The text below deals with one TCR beta chain. The length of the CDR3 is 13 residues. Germline V gives CDR1 SGHRS, CDR2 YFSETQ. After removal of 4 bases from V and 0 bases from J, the junction contained 0 bases not matched to a gene. During active infection, Seattle patients enrolled and were then monitored through disease. Repertoires were generated with immunoSEQ multiplex PCR, while TCRdb's copy carries only in-frame clones and drops some. Found here are approximately 250,000 clones, 80% to 95% of them singletons; the top ten hold over 0.65%. The data were obtained in a study of blood T cell repertoires in COVID-19.

This clonotype originated in a man aged 25-45 years with COVID-19, enrolled during active disease. The sequenced sample consisted of peripheral blood. The chain couples TRBV5-1 to TRBJ1-1, with 7 bases fitting TRBD1. This CDR3 reads CASSGQVNTEAFF. The CDR3, as DNA: TGCGCCAGCAGCGGACAGGTGAACACTGAAGCTTTCTTT.